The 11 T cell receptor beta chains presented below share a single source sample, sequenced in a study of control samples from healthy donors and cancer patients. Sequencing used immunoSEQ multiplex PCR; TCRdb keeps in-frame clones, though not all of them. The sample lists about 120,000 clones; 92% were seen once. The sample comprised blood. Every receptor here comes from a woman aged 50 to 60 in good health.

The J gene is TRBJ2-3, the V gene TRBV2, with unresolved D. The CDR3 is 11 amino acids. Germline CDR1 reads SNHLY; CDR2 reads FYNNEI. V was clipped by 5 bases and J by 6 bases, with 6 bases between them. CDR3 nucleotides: TGTGCCAGCAGTTTCGGGGATACGCAGTATTTT. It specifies CASSFGDTQYF.

CDR3 coding DNA: TGCAGCGTTGAAGGCGGGGGGCGCGTAGGCTATGGCTACACCTTC. Amino acids: CSVEGGGRVGYGYTF. The J gene is TRBJ1-2, the V gene TRBV29-1; D is possibly TRBD1 (6 bases). CDR3 size: 15 residues. Trimming stripped 1 base from V and 4 bases from J, with 16 bases between. The germline CDR1 and CDR2 sequences are SQVTM and ANQGSEA. The full variable domain, its missing parts supplied by reference TRBV29-1 and TRBJ1-2, is SAVISQKPSRDICQRGTSLTIQCQVDSQVTMMFWYRQQPGQSLTLIATANQGSEATYESGFVIDKFPISRPNLTFSTLTVSNMSPEDSSIYLCSVEGGGRVGYGYTFGSGTRLTVV.

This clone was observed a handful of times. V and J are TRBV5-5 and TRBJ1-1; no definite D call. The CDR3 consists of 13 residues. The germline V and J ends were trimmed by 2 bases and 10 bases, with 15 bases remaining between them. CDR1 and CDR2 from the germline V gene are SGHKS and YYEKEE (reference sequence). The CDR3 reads CASSFTADLVAFF. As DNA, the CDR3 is TGTGCCAGCAGCTTTACAGCCGACCTGGTAGCTTTCTTT.

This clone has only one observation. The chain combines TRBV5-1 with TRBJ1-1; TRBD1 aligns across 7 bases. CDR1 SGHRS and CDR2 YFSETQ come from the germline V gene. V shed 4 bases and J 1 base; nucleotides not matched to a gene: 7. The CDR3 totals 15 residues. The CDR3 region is CASSPTGRGNTEAFF. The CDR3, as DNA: TGCGCCAGCAGCCCGACAGGGAGGGGGAACACTGAAGCTTTCTTT.

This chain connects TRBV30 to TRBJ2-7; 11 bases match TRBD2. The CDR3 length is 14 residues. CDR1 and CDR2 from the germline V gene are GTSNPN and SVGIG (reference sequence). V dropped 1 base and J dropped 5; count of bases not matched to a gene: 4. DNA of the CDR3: TGTGCCTGGAGTGCTAGCGGGGGGTTCAACGAGCAGTACTTC. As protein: CAWSASGGFNEQYF. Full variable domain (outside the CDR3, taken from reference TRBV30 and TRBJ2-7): SQTIHQWPATLVQPVGSPLSLECTVEGTSNPNLYWYRQAAGRGLQLLFYSVGIGQISSEVPQNLSASRPQDRQFILSSKKLLLSDSGFYLCAWSASGGFNEQYFGPGTRLTVT.

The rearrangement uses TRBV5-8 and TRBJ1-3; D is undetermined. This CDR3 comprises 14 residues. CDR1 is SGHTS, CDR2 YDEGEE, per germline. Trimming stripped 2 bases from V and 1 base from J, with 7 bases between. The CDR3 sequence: CASSLGLSGNTIYF. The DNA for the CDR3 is TGTGCCAGCAGCTTAGGCCTATCTGGAAACACCATATATTTT. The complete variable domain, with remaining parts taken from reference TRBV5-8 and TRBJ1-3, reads EAGVTQSPTHLIKTRGQQATLRCSPISGHTSVYWYQQALGLGLQFLLWYDEGEERNRGNFPPRFSGRQFPNYSSELNVNALELEDSALYLCASSLGLSGNTIYFGEGSWLTVV.

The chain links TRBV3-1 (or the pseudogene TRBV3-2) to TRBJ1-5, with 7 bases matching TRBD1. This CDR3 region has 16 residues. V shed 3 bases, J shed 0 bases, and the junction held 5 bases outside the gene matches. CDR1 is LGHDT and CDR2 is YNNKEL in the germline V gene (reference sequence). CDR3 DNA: TGTGCCAGCAGCCAGGGAGGGGGCTATAGCAATCAGCCCCAGCATTTT. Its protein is CASSQGGGYSNQPQHF.

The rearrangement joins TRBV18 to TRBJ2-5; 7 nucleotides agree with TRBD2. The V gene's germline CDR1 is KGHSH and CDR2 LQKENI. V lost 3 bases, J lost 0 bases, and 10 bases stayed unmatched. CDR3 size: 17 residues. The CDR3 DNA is TGTGCCAGCTCACCCACCGAGCGGGACGTGTACCAAGAGACCCAGTACTTC. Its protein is CASSPTERDVYQETQYF.

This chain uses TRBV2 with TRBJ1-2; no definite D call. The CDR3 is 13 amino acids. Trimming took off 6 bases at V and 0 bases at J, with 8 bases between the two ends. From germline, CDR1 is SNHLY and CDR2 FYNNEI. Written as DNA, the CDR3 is TGTGCCAGCAGCGGGGTAACTAACTATGGCTACACCTTC. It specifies CASSGVTNYGYTF.

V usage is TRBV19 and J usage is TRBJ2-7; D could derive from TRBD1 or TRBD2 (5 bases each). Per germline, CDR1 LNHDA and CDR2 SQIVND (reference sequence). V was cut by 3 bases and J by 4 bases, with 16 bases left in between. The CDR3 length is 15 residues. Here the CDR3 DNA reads TGTGCCAGTAGTATGATTGACAGTGGAGGATACGAGCAGTACTTC. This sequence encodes CASSMIDSGGYEQYF.

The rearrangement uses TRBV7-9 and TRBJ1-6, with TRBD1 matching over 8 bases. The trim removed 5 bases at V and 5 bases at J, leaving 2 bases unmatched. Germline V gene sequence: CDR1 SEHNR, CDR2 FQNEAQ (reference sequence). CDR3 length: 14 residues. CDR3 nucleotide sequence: TGTGCCAGCAGCCACAGGGGGGATAATTCACCCCTCCACTTT. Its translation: CASSHRGDNSPLHF.